The sequence of this T cell receptor (beta chain) was determined in a study of cytomegalovirus exposure and HLA in healthy donors. General study results and limits: Later analysis placed DRB1 highest and HLA-C lowest in TCR association rates, which differed by HLA locus. Whilst most TCR sequences proved rare, a subset of public TCRs occurred across many donors.

Details on this clone: The antigen is undetermined.

Trimming took 3 bases from V and 8 from J; bases not matched to a gene: 13. The CDR3 has 16 residues. Germline V lookup: CDR1 SGHNT, CDR2 YENEEA. The PCR used 60 Vbeta and 13 Jbeta primers. The method was immunoSEQ multiplex PCR; TCRdb's version includes in-frame clones alone and lacks a portion of them. This sample has 140,000 to 150,000 clones, with approximately 79% found just once. The clonotype originates from a woman between 35 and 50 years old in good health and CMV-seropositive. The sample was PBMCs. The J gene is TRBJ1-2, the V gene TRBV11-3; 9 bases are a match to TRBD1. The CDR3 here is CASSFLQGALGRGYTF. The CDR3 nucleotides read TGTGCCAGCAGCTTCTTACAGGGGGCGCTTGGTAGGGGCTACACCTTC.